This is a list of T cell receptor beta chains from one sample in a study of OX40 agonist ivuxolimab in advanced cancers. The method was immunoSEQ multiplex PCR; TCRdb's version includes in-frame clones alone and lacks a portion of them. The sample has some 43,000 clones, around nine tenths seen once. Source: CD4+ or CD8+ T cells sorted from blood, taken in a trial of the OX40 agonist ivuxolimab. The receptors were gathered from an adult with an advanced solid tumor such as melanoma, head and neck, liver or kidney cancer. CDR3s include the opening cysteine and the closing phenylalanine or tryptophan. The order of the fields is V gene, D gene, J gene, clone size, CDR3 protein, CDR3 DNA. D genes are given only for firm matches. A row's size may be missing; if present it is once, few, many or a size class.

V gene: TRBV9
D gene: -
J gene: TRBJ2-1
clone size: -
CDR3 protein: CASSEAAGSVANEQFF
CDR3 DNA: TGTGCCAGCAGCGAGGCGGCGGGCTCAGTGGCCAATGAGCAGTTCTTC

V gene: TRBV19
D gene: -
J gene: TRBJ2-3
clone size: -
CDR3 protein: CASSGDNHPSTDTQYF
CDR3 DNA: TGTGCCAGTAGTGGAGACAATCACCCGAGCACAGATACGCAGTATTTT

V gene: TRBV18
D gene: -
J gene: TRBJ1-1
clone size: -
CDR3 protein: CASSPRQGNTEAFF
CDR3 DNA: TGTGCCAGCTCACCGCGGCAGGGGAACACTGAAGCTTTCTTT

V gene: TRBV29-1
D gene: -
J gene: TRBJ1-1
clone size: once
CDR3 protein: CSVEQAFGYTEAFF
CDR3 DNA: TGCAGCGTTGAACAGGCGTTTGGGTACACTGAAGCTTTCTTT

V gene: TRBV2
D gene: -
J gene: TRBJ1-1
clone size: -
CDR3 protein: CARAEGPIF
CDR3 DNA: TGTGCCAGGGCCGAGGGGCCCATCTTT

V gene: TRBV4-2
D gene: -
J gene: TRBJ2-3
clone size: -
CDR3 protein: CASSQGIDSTDTQYF
CDR3 DNA: TGTGCCAGCAGCCAAGGGATCGACAGCACAGATACGCAGTATTTT

V gene: TRBV10-3
D gene: -
J gene: TRBJ1-6
clone size: -
CDR3 protein: CAISERGGDSRNSPLHF
CDR3 DNA: TGTGCCATCAGTGAGAGGGGGGGGGATTCTCGTAATTCACCCCTCCACTTT

V gene: TRBV5-5
D gene: -
J gene: TRBJ2-7
clone size: once
CDR3 protein: CASSLQYDFLSSYEQYF
CDR3 DNA: TGTGCCAGCAGCTTGCAGTATGATTTTCTAAGCTCCTACGAGCAGTACTTC

V gene: TRBV11-2
D gene: -
J gene: TRBJ2-6
clone size: -
CDR3 protein: CASSSREARANVLTF
CDR3 DNA: TGTGCCAGCAGCTCCAGGGAAGCCAGGGCCAACGTCCTGACTTTC

V gene: TRBV2
D gene: TRBD2
J gene: TRBJ2-1
clone size: -
CDR3 protein: CASSESSGGAGKQFF
CDR3 DNA: TGTGCCAGCAGTGAAAGTAGCGGGGGTGCTGGGAAGCAGTTCTTC

V gene: TRBV4-1
D gene: TRBD1
J gene: TRBJ1-6
clone size: once
CDR3 protein: CASSPGGTGYSYNSPLHF
CDR3 DNA: TGCGCCAGCAGCCCCGGAGGGACAGGGTACTCCTATAATTCACCCCTCCACTTT

V gene: TRBV7-2
D gene: TRBD2
J gene: TRBJ2-1
clone size: -
CDR3 protein: CASSSSREGYNEQFF
CDR3 DNA: TGTGCCAGCAGCTCGTCTCGGGAGGGTTACAATGAGCAGTTCTTC

V gene: TRBV18
D gene: -
J gene: TRBJ2-3
clone size: -
CDR3 protein: CASSPLGTEAADTQYF
CDR3 DNA: TGTGCCAGCTCACCACTGGGAACCGAAGCCGCAGATACGCAGTATTTT

V gene: TRBV25-1
D gene: TRBD2
J gene: TRBJ2-2
clone size: once
CDR3 protein: CASSNLAEGNTGELFF
CDR3 DNA: TGTGCCAGCAGTAACCTAGCGGAGGGAAACACCGGGGAGCTGTTTTTT

V gene: TRBV5-4
D gene: TRBD2
J gene: TRBJ2-5
clone size: -
CDR3 protein: CASSPTSGGAQETQYF
CDR3 DNA: TGTGCCAGCAGCCCGACTAGCGGGGGAGCCCAAGAGACCCAGTACTTC